This T cell receptor (beta chain) was obtained from a study of blood T cell repertoires in COVID-19. In the study overall: COVID-19 samples collected from the United States, Italy and Spain covered acute and convalescent phases.

Profiled with immunoSEQ multiplex PCR; TCRdb holds only in-frame clones, not every one. The profile covers about 140,000 clones, with approximately 82% appearing a single time and 10% taken by the ten largest. The CDR3 spans 17 residues. Per the germline V gene, CDR1 is KGHSH and CDR2 is LQKENI. V lost 2 bases, J lost 2 bases, and 17 bases lay in between. The chain uses TRBV18 and TRBJ2-3, with D possibly TRBD1 on 5 matching bases. This receptor was identified in a man aged 55 to 70 with active or convalescent COVID-19. The sequenced sample was peripheral blood. The CDR3 nucleotides read TGTGCCAGCTCACCATCCGGGTTGGCAGGGAACACAGATACGCAGTATTTT. Translation gives CASSPSGLAGNTDTQYF.